This T cell receptor beta chain derives from a study of T cells in narcolepsy. On this clone: Its antigen is currently unknown.

Trimming shortened V by 4 bases and J by 2 bases, and 9 bases separated the two germline ends. The CDR3 runs to 13 residues. CDR1 is SGHDN, CDR2 FVKESK, per germline. Libraries were prepared by immunoSEQ multiplex PCR; TCRdb keeps only in-frame clonotypes and omits some of them. The sample records about 20,000 clones, over 80% being singletons. Study outcomes and limitations: Reportedly, autoreactive clonotypes were serially detected in patients' blood but not controls'. Same-patient CSF and blood CD4+ T cell clonotypes included HCRT-specific and TRIB2-specific autoreactive ones.

The receptor comes from a human donor in good health. Material: memory (CD45RA-) CD4+ T cells from blood. The genes are TRBV14 and TRBJ2-7; D unclear. The CDR3 spells CASSPSPPYEQYF. As DNA, the CDR3 is TGTGCCAGCAGCCCATCCCCGCCCTACGAGCAGTACTTC.